This TCR beta chain was retrieved from a study of regulatory T cells in long-lasting Graves disease. Germline V gene data show CDR1 as SGHRS and CDR2 as YFSETQ. This CDR3 region has 16 residues. This clonotype was seen repeatedly, ten times or more. Compared with germline, one end of the junction differs, possibly owing to a read error. Arm-PCR with iRepertoire HTBI primers amplified the CDR3 regions for these TCR beta libraries. TCRdb independently ran MiXCR on the multiplex PCR reads; one entry per CDR3 protein. Altogether approximately 270,000 distinct CDR3 sequences are present, 18% being singletons, with the ten largest covering 14%. Described time point: newly diagnosed GD, antithyroid drugs for less than 3 months. Extracted PBMC RNA gave rise to the TCR library. The data also belong to a second study, concerning T cells in Graves' hyperthyroidism and ophthalmopathy.

Material: peripheral blood mononuclear cells (PBMCs), obtained at new diagnosis, from a patient treated with antithyroid drugs. This TCR came from a woman between 25 and 40 years old with Graves disease. V gene TRBV5-1 combines with J gene TRBJ1-5; no reliable D call. The chain's CDR3 is CASSSSGTGSNQPQHF. CDR3 nucleotide sequence: TGTGCCAGCAGCTCGAGTGGAACGGGAAGCAATCAGCCCCAGCATTTT.